A selection of T cell receptor beta chains follows, all from one sample in a study of T cell responses to AZD1222 COVID-19 vaccine. Data came from immunoSEQ multiplex PCR; TCRdb stores just in-frame clones and leaves some out. The repertoire holds tens of thousands of clones, with approximately 84% as singletons. This specimen was peripheral blood, taken on day 0 of AZD1222 vaccination. These receptors were collected from an adult in good health. Each CDR3 is given with its conserved first and last residue. Fields, in order: V gene, clone size, D gene, J gene, CDR3 protein, CDR3 DNA. The D gene is left open where the match is weak. Size is stated for part of the rows, as once, few or many counts, or as a class when the clone is expanded.

V gene: TRBV7-9; clone size: few; D gene: NA; J gene: TRBJ2-7; CDR3 protein: CASSLTLQGDEQYF; CDR3 DNA: TGTGCCAGCAGCTTGACCCTCCAAGGCGACGAGCAGTACTTC
V gene: TRBV13; clone size: NA; D gene: NA; J gene: TRBJ1-1; CDR3 protein: CASSLITVNTEAFF; CDR3 DNA: TGTGCCAGCAGCTTAATTACAGTGAACACTGAAGCTTTCTTT
V gene: TRBV20-1; clone size: NA; D gene: NA; J gene: TRBJ1-1; CDR3 protein: CSAALRAEAFF; CDR3 DNA: TGCAGTGCAGCTCTCAGGGCTGAAGCTTTCTTT
V gene: TRBV5-1; clone size: NA; D gene: TRBD1; J gene: TRBJ1-3; CDR3 protein: CASSFSGGSGNTIYF; CDR3 DNA: TGCGCCAGCAGCTTCTCAGGGGGCTCTGGAAACACCATATATTTT
V gene: TRBV11-2; clone size: NA; D gene: NA; J gene: TRBJ2-1; CDR3 protein: CASSLGGPGPNGRHEQFF; CDR3 DNA: TGTGCCAGCAGCTTAGGGGGCCCAGGACCAAATGGGCGTCATGAGCAGTTCTTC
V gene: TRBV30; clone size: once; D gene: NA; J gene: TRBJ2-7; CDR3 protein: CAWTLGGEQYF; CDR3 DNA: TGTGCCTGGACGCTCGGGGGCGAGCAGTACTTC
V gene: TRBV28; clone size: NA; D gene: TRBD2; J gene: TRBJ2-1; CDR3 protein: CASTRTSGSGEQFF; CDR3 DNA: TGTGCCAGCACTCGGACTAGCGGGTCTGGCGAGCAGTTCTTC
V gene: TRBV7-6; clone size: NA; D gene: NA; J gene: TRBJ2-5; CDR3 protein: CASSFTGETQYF; CDR3 DNA: TGTGCCAGCAGCTTTACCGGGGAGACCCAGTACTTC
V gene: TRBV4-1; clone size: NA; D gene: NA; J gene: TRBJ2-7; CDR3 protein: CASSQGGRGPYEQYF; CDR3 DNA: TGCGCCAGCAGCCAAGGAGGGCGCGGCCCCTACGAGCAGTACTTC
V gene: TRBV28; clone size: NA; D gene: TRBD1; J gene: TRBJ2-7; CDR3 protein: CASTPRGTVPYEQYF; CDR3 DNA: TGTGCCAGCACCCCTAGGGGGACAGTACCCTACGAGCAGTACTTC
V gene: TRBV11-3; clone size: NA; D gene: NA; J gene: TRBJ1-1; CDR3 protein: CASSLGRNTEAFF; CDR3 DNA: TGTGCCAGCAGCTTAGGGCGGAACACTGAAGCTTTCTTT
V gene: TRBV7-8; clone size: few; D gene: NA; J gene: TRBJ2-1; CDR3 protein: CASSFGQNYNEQFF; CDR3 DNA: TGTGCCAGCAGCTTCGGACAGAACTACAATGAGCAGTTCTTC
V gene: TRBV5-6; clone size: NA; D gene: TRBD1; J gene: TRBJ1-2; CDR3 protein: CASSPEGQPSDTF; CDR3 DNA: TGTGCCAGCAGCCCCGAGGGACAGCCCTCGGACACCTTC
V gene: TRBV4-1; clone size: NA; D gene: NA; J gene: TRBJ2-7; CDR3 protein: CASSQDPNSPTYEQYF; CDR3 DNA: TGCGCCAGCAGCCAAGACCCCAACAGCCCGACCTACGAGCAGTACTTC
V gene: TRBV7-9; clone size: NA; D gene: NA; J gene: TRBJ1-1; CDR3 protein: CASSPLAGEMNTEAFF; CDR3 DNA: TGTGCCAGCAGCCCCTTAGCAGGAGAAATGAACACTGAAGCTTTCTTT
V gene: TRBV6-5; clone size: once; D gene: TRBD1; J gene: TRBJ1-6; CDR3 protein: CASSYGTGSSRSPLHF; CDR3 DNA: TGTGCCAGCAGTTACGGGACAGGGAGTTCGAGGTCACCCCTCCACTTT
V gene: TRBV2; clone size: NA; D gene: NA; J gene: TRBJ2-4; CDR3 protein: CASSDLQPILAKNIQYF; CDR3 DNA: TGTGCCAGCAGTGACCTTCAGCCGATACTAGCCAAAAACATTCAGTACTTC
V gene: TRBV4-2; clone size: NA; D gene: TRBD1; J gene: TRBJ2-7; CDR3 protein: CASSRQGVESSYEQYF; CDR3 DNA: TGTGCCAGCAGCCGGCAGGGGGTGGAAAGCTCCTACGAGCAGTACTTC
V gene: TRBV20-1; clone size: NA; D gene: NA; J gene: TRBJ1-2; CDR3 protein: CSASSGAQGYGYTF; CDR3 DNA: TGCAGTGCTAGTTCAGGGGCGCAGGGCTATGGCTACACCTTC
V gene: TRBV25-1; clone size: NA; D gene: NA; J gene: TRBJ1-1; CDR3 protein: CASSRTGNTEAFF; CDR3 DNA: TGTGCCAGCAGTAGGACGGGGAACACTGAAGCTTTCTTT
V gene: TRBV11-2; clone size: few; D gene: NA; J gene: TRBJ2-7; CDR3 protein: CASSLGRGPGPYEQYF; CDR3 DNA: TGTGCCAGCAGCTTAGGGCGGGGGCCGGGCCCCTACGAGCAGTACTTC
V gene: TRBV7-2; clone size: NA; D gene: NA; J gene: TRBJ1-1; CDR3 protein: CASSLGGDLNTEAFF; CDR3 DNA: TGTGCCAGCAGCTTAGGTGGAGACCTGAACACTGAAGCTTTCTTT
V gene: TRBV4-2; clone size: NA; D gene: NA; J gene: TRBJ2-3; CDR3 protein: CASSQGDLREDTQYF; CDR3 DNA: TGTGCCAGCAGCCAAGGGGACCTCCGGGAAGATACGCAGTATTTT
V gene: TRBV5-5; clone size: NA; D gene: TRBD1; J gene: TRBJ1-1; CDR3 protein: CASSGTGQGSTEAFF; CDR3 DNA: TGTGCCAGCAGCGGGACCGGACAGGGGAGTACTGAAGCTTTCTTT
V gene: TRBV19; clone size: NA; D gene: TRBD1; J gene: TRBJ2-6; CDR3 protein: CASSSRPGTASVSGANVLTF; CDR3 DNA: TGTGCCAGTAGTAGCCGGCCAGGGACAGCGTCTGTCTCTGGGGCCAACGTCCTGACTTTC
V gene: TRBV4-2; clone size: NA; D gene: NA; J gene: TRBJ2-7; CDR3 protein: CASGASGDSYEQYF; CDR3 DNA: TGTGCCAGCGGGGCTTCTGGGGACTCCTACGAGCAGTACTTC
V gene: TRBV7-9; clone size: NA; D gene: NA; J gene: TRBJ2-3; CDR3 protein: CASSHNRQILADTQYF; CDR3 DNA: TGTGCCAGCAGTCACAACCGACAGATCTTGGCAGATACGCAGTATTTT
V gene: TRBV19; clone size: NA; D gene: TRBD2; J gene: TRBJ2-7; CDR3 protein: CASSIGTTPYEQYF; CDR3 DNA: TGTGCCAGTAGTATCGGGACTACCCCCTACGAGCAGTACTTC
V gene: TRBV6-2/TRBV6-3; clone size: NA; D gene: NA; J gene: TRBJ2-7; CDR3 protein: CASSVSPGHSYEQYF; CDR3 DNA: TGTGCCAGCAGTGTATCTCCGGGACACTCCTACGAGCAGTACTTC
V gene: TRBV5-4; clone size: NA; D gene: NA; J gene: TRBJ2-1; CDR3 protein: CASTPSTLNEQFF; CDR3 DNA: TGTGCCAGCACCCCCTCGACTCTCAATGAGCAGTTCTTC
V gene: TRBV3-1/TRBV3-2; clone size: NA; D gene: NA; J gene: TRBJ2-7; CDR3 protein: CASSESHRVGEQYF; CDR3 DNA: TGTGCCAGCAGCGAAAGCCACAGGGTGGGTGAGCAGTACTTC
V gene: TRBV19; clone size: NA; D gene: TRBD1; J gene: TRBJ1-1; CDR3 protein: CASRRGGVTEAFF; CDR3 DNA: TGTGCCAGTAGAAGAGGGGGCGTCACTGAAGCTTTCTTT
V gene: TRBV7-9; clone size: NA; D gene: NA; J gene: TRBJ1-3; CDR3 protein: CASSLATASGNTIYF; CDR3 DNA: TGTGCCAGCAGCTTAGCCACGGCCTCTGGAAACACCATATATTTT
V gene: TRBV19; clone size: NA; D gene: TRBD2; J gene: TRBJ2-2; CDR3 protein: CASSPLGLAVNTGELFF; CDR3 DNA: TGTGCCAGTAGTCCACTCGGACTAGCGGTAAACACCGGGGAGCTGTTTTTT
V gene: TRBV18; clone size: once; D gene: NA; J gene: TRBJ2-7; CDR3 protein: CASSRESRTYEQYF; CDR3 DNA: TGTGCCAGCTCACGGGAGTCGAGAACCTACGAGCAGTACTTC
V gene: TRBV6-5; clone size: once; D gene: NA; J gene: TRBJ2-5; CDR3 protein: CASTVRGPNPETQYF; CDR3 DNA: TGTGCCAGCACTGTTCGGGGCCCAAATCCGGAGACCCAGTACTTC
V gene: TRBV7-9; clone size: NA; D gene: TRBD2; J gene: TRBJ2-5; CDR3 protein: CASSPTRRGVETQYF; CDR3 DNA: TGTGCCAGCAGCCCCACCCGGCGGGGGGTGGAGACCCAGTACTTC
V gene: TRBV30; clone size: NA; D gene: NA; J gene: TRBJ2-1; CDR3 protein: CAWEGGQSQYNEQFF; CDR3 DNA: TGTGCCTGGGAGGGCGGACAGAGTCAGTACAATGAGCAGTTCTTC
V gene: TRBV5-1; clone size: NA; D gene: TRBD1; J gene: TRBJ1-1; CDR3 protein: CASSLMSGGNTEAFF; CDR3 DNA: TGCGCCAGCAGCTTGATGTCAGGGGGGAACACTGAAGCTTTCTTT
V gene: TRBV12-5; clone size: NA; D gene: NA; J gene: TRBJ2-5; CDR3 protein: CASGSDPDTRRETQYF; CDR3 DNA: TGTGCTAGTGGTTCAGATCCTGACACCCGGAGAGAGACCCAGTACTTC
V gene: TRBV12-3/TRBV12-4; clone size: NA; D gene: NA; J gene: TRBJ1-1; CDR3 protein: CASSHRGLAFF; CDR3 DNA: TGTGCCAGCAGTCATAGGGGGTTAGCTTTCTTT
V gene: TRBV5-1; clone size: NA; D gene: TRBD2; J gene: TRBJ2-2; CDR3 protein: CASRLAGNTGELFF; CDR3 DNA: TGCGCCAGCAGACTAGCGGGAAACACCGGGGAGCTGTTTTTT
V gene: TRBV5-5; clone size: few; D gene: NA; J gene: TRBJ1-1; CDR3 protein: CASKTGQMNTEAFF; CDR3 DNA: TGTGCCAGCAAGACGGGACAAATGAACACTGAAGCTTTCTTT
V gene: TRBV6-2/TRBV6-3; clone size: NA; D gene: NA; J gene: TRBJ2-7; CDR3 protein: CASSYGARPYEQYF; CDR3 DNA: TGTGCCAGCAGTTACGGGGCAAGACCCTACGAGCAGTACTTC
V gene: TRBV12-3/TRBV12-4; clone size: NA; D gene: NA; J gene: TRBJ2-3; CDR3 protein: CASSFRGTDTQYF; CDR3 DNA: TGTGCCAGCAGTTTTAGGGGCACAGATACGCAGTATTTT
V gene: TRBV7-2; clone size: NA; D gene: NA; J gene: TRBJ2-2; CDR3 protein: CASSLLAGPNTGELFF; CDR3 DNA: TGTGCCAGCAGCTTACTTGCGGGACCTAACACCGGGGAGCTGTTTTTT